Shown below are 8 T cell receptor beta chains from a single sample sequenced in a study of CD8 T cells in ankylosing spondylitis. A single record per CDR3 protein comes from TCRdb applying MiXCR to the 5' RACE reads. The table has 340,000 or so distinct CDR3 sequences, roughly 14% seen once; the top ten hold 1.1%. The sample was blood, either unsorted or a sorted T cell fraction (not recorded which). The receptor set was obtained from a male donor with ankylosing spondylitis or in good health (not recorded which).

This clonotype was seen ten or more times. The V and J genes are TRBV5-1 and TRBJ2-5, with D possibly being TRBD2 (5 bases). The CDR3 totals 15 residues. Trimming cost V 7 bases and J 5 bases, with 21 bases left between them. Looked up from germline, CDR1 is SGHRS and CDR2 is YFSETQ. The CDR3 protein is CASFYGPGSRETQYF. DNA for the CDR3: TGCGCCAGCTTTTACGGGCCGGGGAGCAGGGAGACCCAGTACTTC.

The table lists this clonotype with many counts. The chain joins TRBV11-2 to TRBJ2-2, with 11 positions matching TRBD2. The CDR3 totals 20 residues. With 0 bases clipped from V and 2 bases from J, the junction kept 11 bases outside the gene matches. Germline CDR1 reads SGHAT; CDR2 reads FQNNGV. Here the CDR3 DNA reads TGTGCCAGCAGCTTAGATGGCTCTCGGCTAGCGGGAGGAAACACCGGGGAGCTGTTTTTT. It yields the protein CASSLDGSRLAGGNTGELFF.

This sequence joins TRBV19 and TRBJ2-1; the D is unclear. V lost 7 bases, J lost 7 bases, and 17 bases lay in between. The V gene's germline CDR1 is LNHDA and CDR2 SQIVND (reference sequence). The CDR3 loop spans 14 amino acids. The CDR3 DNA reads TGTGCCAGTAAAAAACCCAAGCCTGAGAATGAGCAGTTCTTC. Its protein product is CASKKPKPENEQFF.

This clonotype showed up just a few times. The V and J genes are TRBV4-2 and TRBJ2-3, with TRBD2 matching 8 bases. This CDR3 region has 16 residues. Germline lookup yields CDR1 LGHNA and CDR2 YNFKEQ. V trimming: 1 base; J trimming: 5 bases; junction bases outside the gene matches: 8. CDR3: CASSQGGTRGLDTQYF. CDR3 sequence (DNA): TGTGCCAGCAGCCAAGGAGGGACTAGAGGCTTAGATACGCAGTATTTT.

The V call is TRBV12-3 or TRBV12-4, the J call TRBJ2-4, with D possibly TRBD2 on 5 matching bases. The CDR3 consists of 14 residues. Trimming took 1 base from V and 7 from J, leaving 11 bases between them. The CDR3 spells CASSLVGVNNIQYF. CDR3 in DNA: TGTGCCAGCAGTTTAGTGGGAGTTAATAACATTCAGTACTTC.

Worth noting for this clonotype: The junction shows a germline mismatch at one end, possibly a read error. This chain connects TRBV6-1 to TRBJ1-6, with D unclear. The CDR3 extends over 14 amino acids. Looked up from germline, CDR1 is MNHNS and CDR2 is SASEGT. The CDR3 DNA follows: TGTGCCAGCAGTGAAACCTCCTACAATTCACCCCTCCACTTT. Amino acid sequence: CASSETSYNSPLHF.

This clonotype was counted between two and nine times. The gene calls are TRBV20-1 and TRBJ2-7, with 12 nucleotides matching TRBD1. Unmatched junction bases numbered 3, after V lost 0 bases and J lost 6 bases. The CDR3 spans 14 residues. The germline CDR1 and CDR2 sequences are DFQATT and SNEGSKA (reference sequence). CDR3 DNA sequence: TGCAGTGCTAGAGATCGGGACAGGGGGCTCGAGCAGTACTTC. Its protein product is CSARDRDRGLEQYF.

This clonotype was detected a few times. The chain joins TRBV6-6 to TRBJ2-1, with D maybe TRBD2 (5 bases). Germline CDR1 and CDR2: MNHNY and SVGAGI (reference sequence). The CDR3 consists of 13 residues. V lost 8 bases, J lost 0 bases, and 8 bases lay in between. The chain's CDR3 is CASLRDSYNEQFF. DNA for the CDR3: TGTGCCAGCTTGAGGGACTCCTACAATGAGCAGTTCTTC.